This record concerns one TCR beta chain sequence. This entry belongs to a study of T cell responses to AZD1222 COVID-19 vaccine. The table came from immunoSEQ multiplex PCR; TCRdb's copy has only in-frame clones and leaves some out. The data show about 35,000 clones, 70% to 90% seen once. Germline V gives CDR1 SGHRS, CDR2 YFSETQ. The ends lost 1 base at V and 1 base at J; junction bases unmatched: 8. The CDR3 has 17 amino acids. This material consisted of peripheral blood, taken on day 0 of AZD1222 vaccination. This TCR was recovered from an adult in good health. This rearrangement joins TRBV5-1 to TRBJ2-3; TRBD1 aligns across 8 bases. CDR3 residues: CASSLYPRGLGTDTQYF. The CDR3 DNA reads TGCGCCAGCAGCTTGTACCCCAGGGGGCTGGGCACAGATACGCAGTATTTT.